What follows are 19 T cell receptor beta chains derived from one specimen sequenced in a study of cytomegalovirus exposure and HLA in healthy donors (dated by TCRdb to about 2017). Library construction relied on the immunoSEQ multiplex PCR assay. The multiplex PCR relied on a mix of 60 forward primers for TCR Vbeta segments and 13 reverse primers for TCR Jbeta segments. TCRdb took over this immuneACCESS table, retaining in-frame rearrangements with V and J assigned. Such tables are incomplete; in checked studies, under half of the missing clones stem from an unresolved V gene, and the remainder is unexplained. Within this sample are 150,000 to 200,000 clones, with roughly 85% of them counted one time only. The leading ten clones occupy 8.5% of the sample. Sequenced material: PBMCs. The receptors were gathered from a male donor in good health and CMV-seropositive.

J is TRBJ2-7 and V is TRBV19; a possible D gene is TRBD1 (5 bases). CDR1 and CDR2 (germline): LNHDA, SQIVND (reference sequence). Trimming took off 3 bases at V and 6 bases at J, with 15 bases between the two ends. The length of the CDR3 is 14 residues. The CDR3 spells CASSIWQGNSEQYF. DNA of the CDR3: TGTGCCAGTAGTATTTGGCAGGGAAATAGCGAGCAGTACTTC.

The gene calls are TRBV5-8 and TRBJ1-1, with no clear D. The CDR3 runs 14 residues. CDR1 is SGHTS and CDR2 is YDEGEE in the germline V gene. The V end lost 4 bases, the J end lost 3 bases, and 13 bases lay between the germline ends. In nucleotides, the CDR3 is TGTGCCAGCAGCGAACCAATAAGAGACACTGAAGCTTTCTTT. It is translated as CASSEPIRDTEAFF.

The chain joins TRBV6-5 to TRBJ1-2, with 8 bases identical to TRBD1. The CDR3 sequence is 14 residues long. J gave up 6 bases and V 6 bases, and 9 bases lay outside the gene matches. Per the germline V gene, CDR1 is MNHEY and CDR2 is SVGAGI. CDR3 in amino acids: CASRPDRGLNGYTF. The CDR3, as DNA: TGTGCCAGCAGGCCTGACAGGGGATTAAATGGCTACACCTTC.

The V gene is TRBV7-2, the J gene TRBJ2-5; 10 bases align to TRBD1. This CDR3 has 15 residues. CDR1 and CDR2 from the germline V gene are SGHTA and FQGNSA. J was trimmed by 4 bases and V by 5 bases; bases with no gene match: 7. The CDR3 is CASSKTGGWRETQYF. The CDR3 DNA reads TGTGCCAGCAGCAAGACAGGGGGCTGGCGAGAGACCCAGTACTTC.

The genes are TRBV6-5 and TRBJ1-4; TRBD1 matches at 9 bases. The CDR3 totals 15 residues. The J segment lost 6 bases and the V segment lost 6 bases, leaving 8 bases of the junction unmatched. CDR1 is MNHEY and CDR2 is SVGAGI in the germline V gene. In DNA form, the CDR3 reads TGTGCCAGCAGCCAGACGGACAGGGGATATGAAAAACTGTTTTTT. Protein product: CASSQTDRGYEKLFF.

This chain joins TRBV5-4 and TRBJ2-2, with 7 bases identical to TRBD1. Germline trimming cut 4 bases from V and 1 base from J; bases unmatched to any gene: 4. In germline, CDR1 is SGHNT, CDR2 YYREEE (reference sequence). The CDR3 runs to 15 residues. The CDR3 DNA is TGTGCCAGCAGCCCGGGACAGAGGAACACCGGGGAGCTGTTTTTT. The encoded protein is CASSPGQRNTGELFF.

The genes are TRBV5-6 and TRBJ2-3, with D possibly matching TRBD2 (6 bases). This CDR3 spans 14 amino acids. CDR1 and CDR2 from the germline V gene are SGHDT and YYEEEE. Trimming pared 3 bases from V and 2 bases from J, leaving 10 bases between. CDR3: CASSWDLYTDTQYF. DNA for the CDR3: TGTGCCAGCAGCTGGGACTTGTACACAGATACGCAGTATTTT.

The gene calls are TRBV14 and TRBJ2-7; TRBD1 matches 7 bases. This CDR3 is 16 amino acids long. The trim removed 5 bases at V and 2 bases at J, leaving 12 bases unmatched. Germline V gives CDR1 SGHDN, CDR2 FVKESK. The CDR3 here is CASSRYLTQGAYEQYF. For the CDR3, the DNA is TGTGCCAGCAGCAGATACCTGACCCAGGGGGCCTACGAGCAGTACTTC.

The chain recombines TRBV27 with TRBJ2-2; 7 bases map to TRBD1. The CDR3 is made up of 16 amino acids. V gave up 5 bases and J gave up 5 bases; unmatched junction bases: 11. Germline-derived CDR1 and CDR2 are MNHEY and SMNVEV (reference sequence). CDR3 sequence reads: CASSPQAGGWTGELFF. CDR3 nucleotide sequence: TGTGCCAGCAGTCCCCAGGCAGGGGGATGGACCGGGGAGCTGTTTTTT.

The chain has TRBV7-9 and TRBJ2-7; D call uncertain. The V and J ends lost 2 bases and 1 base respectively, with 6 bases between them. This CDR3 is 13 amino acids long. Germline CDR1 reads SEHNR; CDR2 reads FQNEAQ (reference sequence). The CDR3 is CASSLSPSYEQYF. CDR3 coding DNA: TGTGCCAGCAGCTTAAGCCCGTCCTACGAGCAGTACTTC.

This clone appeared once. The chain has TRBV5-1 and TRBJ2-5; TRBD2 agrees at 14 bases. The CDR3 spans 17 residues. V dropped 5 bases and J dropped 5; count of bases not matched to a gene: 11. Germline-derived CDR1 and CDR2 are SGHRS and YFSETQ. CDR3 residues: CASSHLPTSGGAETQYF. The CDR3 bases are TGCGCCAGCAGTCATCTGCCGACTAGCGGGGGGGCGGAGACCCAGTACTTC.

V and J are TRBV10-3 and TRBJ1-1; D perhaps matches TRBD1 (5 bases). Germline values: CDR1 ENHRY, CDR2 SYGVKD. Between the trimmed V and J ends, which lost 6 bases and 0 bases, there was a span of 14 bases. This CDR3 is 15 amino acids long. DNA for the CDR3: TGTGCCATCAGCCAGACAGTGCCTATGAACACTGAAGCTTTCTTT. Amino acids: CAISQTVPMNTEAFF.

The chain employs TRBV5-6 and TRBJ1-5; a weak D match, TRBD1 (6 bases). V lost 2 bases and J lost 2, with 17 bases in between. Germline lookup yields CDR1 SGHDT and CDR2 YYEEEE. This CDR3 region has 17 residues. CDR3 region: CASSLSGGGWGNQPQHF. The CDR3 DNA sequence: TGTGCCAGCAGCTTATCTGGGGGCGGGTGGGGCAATCAGCCCCAGCATTTT.

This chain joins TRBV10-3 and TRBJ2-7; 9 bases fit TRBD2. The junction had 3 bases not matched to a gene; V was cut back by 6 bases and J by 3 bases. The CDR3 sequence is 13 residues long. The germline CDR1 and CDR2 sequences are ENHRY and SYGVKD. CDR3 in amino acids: CAIRELAGYEQYF. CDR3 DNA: TGTGCCATCAGGGAACTAGCGGGCTACGAGCAGTACTTC.

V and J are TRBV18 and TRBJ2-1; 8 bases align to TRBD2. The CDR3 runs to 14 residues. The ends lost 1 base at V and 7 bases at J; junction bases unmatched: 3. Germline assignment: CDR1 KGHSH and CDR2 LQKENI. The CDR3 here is CASSPLSGSNEQFF. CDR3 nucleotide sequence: TGTGCCAGCTCACCACTCAGCGGGAGTAATGAGCAGTTCTTC.

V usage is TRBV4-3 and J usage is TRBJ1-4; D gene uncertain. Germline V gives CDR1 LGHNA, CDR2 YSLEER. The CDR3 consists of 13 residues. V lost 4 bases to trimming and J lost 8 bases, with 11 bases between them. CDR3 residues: CASSRVEGEKLFF. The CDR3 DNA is TGCGCCAGCAGCCGGGTGGAGGGAGAAAAACTGTTTTTT.

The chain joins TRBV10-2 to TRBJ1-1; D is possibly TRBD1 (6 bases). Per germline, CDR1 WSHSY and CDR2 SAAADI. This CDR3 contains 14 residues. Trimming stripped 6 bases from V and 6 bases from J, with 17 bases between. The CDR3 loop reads CASSTGQGVAEAFF. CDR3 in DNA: TGCGCCAGCAGCACGGGACAAGGTGTTGCTGAAGCTTTCTTT.

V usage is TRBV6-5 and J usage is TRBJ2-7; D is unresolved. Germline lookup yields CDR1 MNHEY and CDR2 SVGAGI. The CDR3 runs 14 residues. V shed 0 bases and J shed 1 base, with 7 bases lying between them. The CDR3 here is CASSYSLGSYEQYF. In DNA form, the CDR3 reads TGTGCCAGCAGTTACTCGCTCGGGTCCTACGAGCAGTACTTC.

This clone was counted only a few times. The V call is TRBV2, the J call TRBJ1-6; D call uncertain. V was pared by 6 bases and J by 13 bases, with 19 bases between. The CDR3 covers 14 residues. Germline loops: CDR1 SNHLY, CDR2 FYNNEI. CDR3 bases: TGTGCCAGCAGCCCGGACGGAGGTCCCAATCCCCTCCACTTT. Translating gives CASSPDGGPNPLHF.